What follows are 8 T cell receptor beta chains derived from one specimen sequenced in a study of OX40 agonist ivuxolimab in advanced cancers. The repertoire was sequenced with immunoSEQ multiplex PCR; TCRdb's copy has only in-frame clones and lacks some. The data contain some 60,000 clones, about 86% of them seen just once; the ten biggest clones take up approximately 15%. Specimen: CD4+ or CD8+ T cells sorted from blood, collected in a trial of the OX40 agonist ivuxolimab. The receptors originated from an adult with an advanced solid tumor such as melanoma, head and neck, liver or kidney cancer.

The CDR3 coding sequence is TGTGCCAGCAGCCAAAGCGGGTCCTCCTACAATGAGCAGTTCTTC. It encodes CASSQSGSSYNEQFF. This chain connects TRBV7-6 to TRBJ2-1; D is possibly TRBD2 (6 bases). Germline-derived CDR1 and CDR2 are SGHVS and FNYEAQ. V was clipped by 5 bases and J by 0 bases, with 11 bases between them. The CDR3 contains 15 residues.

The chain joins TRBV6-5 to TRBJ1-5, with 7 bases matching TRBD1. CDR1 and CDR2 (germline): MNHEY, SVGAGI. The CDR3 runs to 14 residues. The trim removed 6 bases at V and 7 bases at J, leaving 9 bases unmatched. CDR3 amino acids: CASRSLNRGQPQHF. The DNA for the CDR3 is TGTGCCAGCAGAAGCCTCAACAGGGGCCAGCCCCAGCATTTT.

The rearrangement uses TRBV5-1 and TRBJ2-1; D gene uncertain. The CDR3 consists of 18 residues. Germline CDR1 is SGHRS and CDR2 is YFSETQ. Trimming took off 1 base at V and 2 bases at J, with 19 bases between the two ends. The CDR3 here is CASSLNMVADGPYNEQFF. Here the CDR3 DNA reads TGCGCCAGCAGCTTGAATATGGTGGCCGACGGCCCCTACAATGAGCAGTTCTTC.

The gene calls are TRBV5-1 and TRBJ2-7; D is unclear. Germline V CDR1 and CDR2: SGHRS, YFSETQ. Trimming removed 4 bases from V and 0 bases from J, with 11 bases in between. This CDR3 is built from 14 residues. This CDR3 reads CASSTGGISYEQYF. The CDR3 DNA reads as TGCGCCAGCAGCACGGGCGGTATCTCCTACGAGCAGTACTTC.

The chain links TRBV7-9 to TRBJ2-7; 10 bases match TRBD2. The CDR3 totals 17 residues. Trimming removed 0 bases from V and 5 bases from J; junction bases left unmatched: 10. Germline V CDR1 and CDR2: SEHNR, FQNEAQ (reference sequence). The CDR3 bases are TGTGCCAGCAGCTTAGCGGGTCTAGCGGGAGTTAACCACGAGCAGTACTTC. Residues: CASSLAGLAGVNHEQYF.

V is TRBV5-4 and J is TRBJ2-3; TRBD1 aligns across 8 bases. V was pared by 4 bases and J by 4 bases, with 5 bases of the junction left unmatched. There are 14 residues in the CDR3. Germline CDR1 is SGHNT and CDR2 is YYREEE (reference sequence). This chain's CDR3 is CASSPRDRPDTQYF. The CDR3, as DNA: TGTGCCAGCAGCCCGAGGGACAGGCCAGATACGCAGTATTTT.

The chain employs TRBV7-3 and TRBJ1-2; the D gene is possibly TRBD1 (5 bases). The germline CDR1 and CDR2 sequences are SGHTA and FQGTGA. The CDR3 runs to 14 residues. V gave up 5 bases and J gave up 3 bases, with 13 bases separating them. The CDR3 reads CASSPAGDHYGYTF. The CDR3 DNA is TGTGCCAGCAGCCCCGCGGGGGACCACTATGGCTACACCTTC.

This chain links TRBV30 with TRBJ2-1; 7 nucleotides align to TRBD2. The CDR3 has 17 amino acids. V was pared by 2 bases and J by 5 bases, with 15 bases of the junction left unmatched. CDR1 is GTSNPN and CDR2 is SVGIG in the germline V gene (reference sequence). CDR3 loop: CAWSKRLFASGNNEQFF. As DNA, the CDR3 is TGTGCCTGGAGTAAGCGCCTCTTTGCTAGCGGAAACAATGAGCAGTTCTTC.